Reported below is one T cell receptor beta chain. As yet, its antigen is unknown. One end of the junction does not line up with germline, which may come from a read error. This entry comes from a study of cytomegalovirus exposure and HLA in healthy donors. The CDR3 loop spans 16 amino acids. The germline CDR1 and CDR2 sequences are SEHNR and FQNEAQ (reference sequence). Findings of the study overall: In a later analysis, several top co-occurrence clusters appeared linked to parvovirus B19, influenza, CMV and Epstein-Barr virus.

The PCR was carried out with 60 Vbeta primers and 13 Jbeta primers. The assay was immunoSEQ multiplex PCR, and TCRdb's table has in-frame clones only and misses some. The table lists some 240,000 clones, about 72% of them singletons, with approximately 3.9% in the top ten. Material for sequencing was PBMCs. This clonotype was obtained from a male donor in good health and CMV-seronegative. The chain uses TRBV7-9 and TRBJ2-7; 7 bases line up with TRBD2. Written as DNA, the CDR3 is TGTTCCAGCAGCTTAGTGGGGTCTAGGGAGGGCCCCGAGCAGTACTTC. Translation: CSSSLVGSREGPEQYF.